The rows below give T cell receptor beta chains drawn from one sample of a study of graft-versus-host responses after intestinal transplantation. The repertoire was sequenced with immunoSEQ multiplex PCR; TCRdb's copy has only in-frame clones and lacks some. The table includes 3,000 to 4,000 clones, 85% detected once. Source: ileum tissue, taken 650 to 670 days after intestinal transplant. Every receptor here comes from a human patient who received an intestinal transplant, so some T cells may come from the graft donor. Each CDR3 is given with its conserved first and last residue. D genes are given only for firm matches. For some rows the clone size is stated as once, few or many, or as a class when expanded; others skip it.

j_gene,d_gene,abundance,v_gene,CDR3nt,CDR3aa
TRBJ2-2,TRBD1,once,TRBV10-3,TGTGCCAAGTCGGACAGGGGAAATTCTATGAACACCGGGGAGCTGTTTTTT,CAKSDRGNSMNTGELFF
TRBJ1-1,TRBD1,.,TRBV6-5,TGTGCCAGCAGTACGCAGGGGGGCACTGAAGCTTTCTTT,CASSTQGGTEAFF
TRBJ1-1,.,.,TRBV5-1,TGCGCCAGCAGCTTGTCGGGCGTGGTATTACGGAGTGAAAGTGAAGCTTTCTTT,CASSLSGVVLRSESEAFF
TRBJ2-5,.,.,TRBV21-1,TGTGCCAGCAGCAAGGATTGGCGGGGGAGCCAAGAGACCCAGTACTTC,CASSKDWRGSQETQYF
TRBJ2-3,TRBD2,.,TRBV27,TGTGCCAGCAGTTTATGGGGCGGGGGGGAGACAGATACGCAGTATTTT,CASSLWGGGETDTQYF
TRBJ1-6,TRBD1,large,TRBV5-8,TGTGCCAGCAGCTTCGCTACAGGGGGTTCACCCCTCCACTTT,CASSFATGGSPLHF
TRBJ1-3,.,.,TRBV7-8,TGTGCCAGCAGCCCCTCACACTCTGGAAACACCATATATTTT,CASSPSHSGNTIYF
TRBJ1-2,.,.,TRBV4-1,TGCGCCAGCAGCCGTGGAATTTGGGGGTCATGGTATGGCTACACCTTC,CASSRGIWGSWYGYTF
TRBJ2-7,.,.,TRBV29-1,TGCAGCGCAGGGGGGCCGCAGACGGAACCCGGGTTGGAAGAGCAGTACTTC,CSAGGPQTEPGLEEQYF
TRBJ2-3,TRBD2,.,TRBV4-2,TGTGCCAGCAGCCAGGCGGGACTAGCGAAATCTAGCACAGATACGCAGTATTTT,CASSQAGLAKSSTDTQYF
TRBJ1-6,.,.,TRBV19,TGTGCCAGTAGTTGGGGGAGCGGTTCACCCCTCCACTTT,CASSWGSGSPLHF
TRBJ2-1,.,few,TRBV11-2,TGTGCCAGCAGCTTAGCCGGCAATGAGCAGTTCTTC,CASSLAGNEQFF
TRBJ2-3,.,.,TRBV7-2,TGTGCCAGCAGCTTAAACAGGGAGGTCACAGATACGCAGTATTTT,CASSLNREVTDTQYF
TRBJ2-7,.,.,TRBV5-6,TGTGCCAGCAGCTTGTTGGCCTACTACGAGCAGTACTTC,CASSLLAYYEQYF
TRBJ1-2,TRBD1,.,TRBV4-2,TGTGCCAGCAGCCAACGCGGGCCGACAGGGGATGGCTACACCTTC,CASSQRGPTGDGYTF
TRBJ2-7,TRBD2,.,TRBV13,TGTGCCAGCAGATTGGCTAGCGGGGCCTACGAGCAGTACTTC,CASRLASGAYEQYF
TRBJ2-3,TRBD2,.,TRBV9,TGTGCCAGCAGCGTTAGCGGGGGCACCCTCACAGATACGCAGTATTTT,CASSVSGGTLTDTQYF